One and the same sample provided the 24 T cell receptor beta chains below, sequenced in a study of blood T cell repertoires in COVID-19. Sequencing used immunoSEQ multiplex PCR; TCRdb keeps in-frame clones, though not all of them. This sample yields roughly 180,000 clones, of which about 81% are seen a single time; 10% to 15% belongs to the top ten. Sequencing was performed on peripheral blood. These receptors originate from an elderly woman with COVID-19, enrolled during active disease.

This clone is categorized as medium-sized. This sequence joins TRBV4-1 and TRBJ2-1; D remains ambiguous. V was shortened by 0 bases and J by 8 bases, with 14 bases between the two germline ends. This CDR3 spans 15 amino acids. Germline V gene data show CDR1 as MGHRA and CDR2 as YSYEKL. CDR3 amino acids: CASSQEGTGFYEQFF. The CDR3 DNA follows: TGCGCCAGCAGCCAAGAAGGTACGGGTTTCTATGAGCAGTTCTTC.

Comment on this clone: Additional DNA sequences in this sample encode the identical CDR3. The chain employs TRBV6-5 and TRBJ2-2; unclear D gene. Trimming cost V 9 bases and J 7 bases, with 12 bases left between them. Per the germline V gene, CDR1 is MNHEY and CDR2 is SVGAGI. The CDR3 consists of 12 residues. The chain's CDR3 is CASRRGGGELFF. The CDR3, as DNA: TGTGCCAGTCGGCGAGGTGGCGGGGAGCTGTTTTTT.

This clone was found a few times. This sequence joins TRBV21-1 and TRBJ2-7; whether TRBD1, the table's D call, matches the DNA was not checked. TRBV21-1 is classified as a pseudogene. This CDR3 has 15 residues. The CDR3 sequence is CASSDGGQFSYEQYF. CDR3 DNA sequence: TGTGCCAGCAGCGACGGGGGACAGTTTTCATACGAGCAGTACTTC.

The chain carries TRBV28 and TRBJ2-5; D is perhaps TRBD1 (6 bases). Trimming took off 5 bases at V and 4 bases at J, with 11 bases between the two ends. Germline CDR1 is MDHEN and CDR2 is SYDVKM. The CDR3 is 13 residues long. The CDR3 DNA follows: TGTGCCAGCAGTGTACCCAGGGGAGAGACCCAGTACTTC. Translating it yields CASSVPRGETQYF.

The chain combines TRBV4-1 with TRBJ2-5, with D perhaps matching TRBD1 (6 bases). The ends were cut back, 1 base at V and 1 base at J, with 16 bases in the middle. The CDR3 length is 17 residues. Germline-derived CDR1 and CDR2 are MGHRA and YSYEKL. The CDR3 sequence: CASSQVQGTIAQETQYF. The CDR3 DNA is TGCGCCAGCAGCCAAGTACAGGGAACCATAGCCCAAGAGACCCAGTACTTC.

The genes are TRBV19 and TRBJ1-2, with D unclear. In germline, CDR1 is LNHDA, CDR2 SQIVND (reference sequence). CDR3 length: 15 residues. The V end lost 10 bases, the J end lost 4 bases, and 22 bases lay between the germline ends. The CDR3 sequence: CATQGRREGRYGYTF. The CDR3 region has the DNA TGTGCCACCCAAGGGAGGAGGGAAGGGCGCTATGGCTACACCTTC.

A single count supports this clone. The rearrangement joins TRBV7-4 to TRBJ1-4, with 8 bases aligning to TRBD1. This CDR3 comprises 19 residues. Per germline, CDR1 SGHVT and CDR2 SQSDAQ. Unmatched junction bases numbered 13, after V lost 1 base and J lost 3 bases. CDR3 DNA sequence: TGTGCCAGCAGCTTAGTAGGGTACCGGGACAGGTGCCCTAATGAAAAACTGTTTTTT. Amino acid sequence: CASSLVGYRDRCPNEKLFF.

The chain employs TRBV19 and TRBJ2-7; maybe TRBD1 (5 bases). Germline CDR1 and CDR2: LNHDA and SQIVND (reference sequence). V dropped 5 bases and J dropped 2 bases, with 10 bases sitting between them. CDR3 size: 13 residues. CDR3 amino acids: CASSSTGAYEQYF. The CDR3, as DNA: TGTGCCAGTAGTTCAACAGGAGCCTACGAGCAGTACTTC. Filled out from reference TRBV19 and TRBJ2-7, the complete variable domain reads DGGITQSPKYLFRKEGQNVTLSCEQNLNHDAMYWYRQDPGQGLRLIYYSQIVNDFQKGDIAEGYSVSREKKESFPLTVTSAQKNPTAFYLCASSSTGAYEQYFGPGTRLTVT.

The V call is TRBV5-1, the J call TRBJ2-3; 7 positions agree with TRBD1. The CDR3 spans 15 residues. V shed 7 bases, J shed 1 base, and the junction held 9 bases outside the gene matches. Germline V gene lookup returns CDR1 SGHRS and CDR2 YFSETQ. In DNA, the CDR3 is TGCGCCAGCTCAACAGGGGTAGCCGGCACAGATACGCAGTATTTT. Translation gives CASSTGVAGTDTQYF. The entire variable domain, with the rest obtained from reference TRBV5-1 and TRBJ2-3, is as follows: KAGVTQTPRYLIKTRGQQVTLSCSPISGHRSVSWYQQTPGQGLQFLFEYFSETQRNKGNFPGRFSGRQFSNSRSEMNVSTLELGDSALYLCASSTGVAGTDTQYFGPGTRLTVL.

V and J are TRBV18 and TRBJ2-7; a weak D match, TRBD2 (6 bases). V gave up 6 bases and J gave up 2 bases, with 14 bases separating them. The CDR3 totals 14 residues. Germline assignment: CDR1 KGHSH and CDR2 LQKENI. CDR3 DNA: TGTGCCAGCTCGCCCCTCGGGGGAACCTACGAGCAGTACTTC. It encodes CASSPLGGTYEQYF.

DNA for the CDR3: TGCGCCAGCAGCTTCGTTTCGACAGGGAGAAATTCTGGCTACACCTTC. Its protein product is CASSFVSTGRNSGYTF. The chain uses TRBV5-1 and TRBJ1-2; TRBD1 matches at 7 bases. V lost 2 bases, J lost 7 bases, and 14 bases stayed unmatched. The CDR3 is 16 residues long. CDR1 is SGHRS, CDR2 YFSETQ, per germline.

This clone has only one observation. This chain uses TRBV6-5 with TRBJ2-3; D call uncertain. Germline V gene sequence: CDR1 MNHEY, CDR2 SVGAGI. V shed 6 bases and J shed 4 bases, with 17 bases lying between them. The length of the CDR3 is 15 residues. The CDR3 nucleotides read TGTGCCAGCAGAAAGCTCGAGGTTTACCCAGATACGCAGTATTTT. Its protein product is CASRKLEVYPDTQYF.

The chain joins TRBV5-1 to TRBJ2-1, with D perhaps matching TRBD1 (6 bases). The CDR3 is made up of 18 amino acids. The ends were cut back, 4 bases at V and 0 bases at J, with 20 bases in the middle. From germline, CDR1 is SGHRS and CDR2 YFSETQ. As DNA, the CDR3 is TGCGCCAGCAGCGGAGGTCAGGGGCCTCGTAACTCCTACAATGAGCAGTTCTTC. It specifies CASSGGQGPRNSYNEQFF.

The chain employs TRBV5-1 and TRBJ2-7; the match to TRBD2 covers 10 bases. V shed 4 bases and J 6 bases; nucleotides not matched to a gene: 13. The CDR3 consists of 16 residues. CDR1 and CDR2 from the germline V gene are SGHRS and YFSETQ. CDR3 sequence: CASSRGLAGAPLEQYF. The CDR3 nucleotides read TGCGCCAGCAGCCGGGGGCTAGCGGGAGCCCCCCTCGAGCAGTACTTC. The full variable domain, rest sourced from reference TRBV5-1 and TRBJ2-7, is KAGVTQTPRYLIKTRGQQVTLSCSPISGHRSVSWYQQTPGQGLQFLFEYFSETQRNKGNFPGRFSGRQFSNSRSEMNVSTLELGDSALYLCASSRGLAGAPLEQYFGPGTRLTVT.

This sequence joins TRBV5-1 and TRBJ2-5, with D maybe TRBD2 (5 bases). This CDR3 region has 14 residues. Germline CDR1 reads SGHRS; CDR2 reads YFSETQ. V was pared by 1 base and J by 2 bases, with 9 bases between. CDR3 in amino acids: CASSLNSGQETQYF. CDR3 nucleotides: TGCGCCAGCAGCTTGAACAGCGGACAAGAGACCCAGTACTTC.

This clone was observed once. J is TRBJ1-1 and V is TRBV7-9; D call uncertain. The germline V gene encodes CDR1 SEHNR and CDR2 FQNEAQ (reference sequence). This CDR3 is 14 amino acids long. V was trimmed by 1 base and J by 4 bases, leaving 10 bases between them. CDR3 nucleotides: TGTGCCAGCAGCTTAGGGGCAGCAAGCACTGAAGCTTTCTTT. Its translation: CASSLGAASTEAFF.

The V call is TRBV28, the J call TRBJ2-7; TRBD1 matches at 8 bases. After removal of 6 bases from V and 0 bases from J, the junction contained 7 bases not matched to a gene. Germline V gene lookup returns CDR1 MDHEN and CDR2 SYDVKM. CDR3 length: 15 residues. As DNA, the CDR3 is TGTGCCAGCAGGACCGCAGGGGGCGCCTCCTACGAGCAGTACTTC. As protein: CASRTAGGASYEQYF.

The J gene is TRBJ1-2, the V gene TRBV5-4; weak D call: TRBD1 (5 bases). V was trimmed by 5 bases and J by 2 bases, leaving 13 bases between them. This CDR3 comprises 14 residues. Germline V gene lookup returns CDR1 SGHNT and CDR2 YYREEE (reference sequence). The CDR3 nucleotides are TGTGCCAGCAGTCATGAGGGACTGAACTATGGCTACACCTTC. Its translation is CASSHEGLNYGYTF.

This clone was counted between two and nine times. The chain combines TRBV19 with TRBJ2-3; weak D call: TRBD2 (6 bases). Trimming took off 1 base at V and 10 bases at J, with 12 bases between the two ends. Germline V gives CDR1 LNHDA, CDR2 SQIVND (reference sequence). This CDR3 comprises 13 residues. CDR3 in DNA: TGTGCCAGTAGTATAGGGCCCGGAGGGTCGCAGTATTTT. It is translated as CASSIGPGGSQYF. The full variable domain, with the rest looked up from reference TRBV19 and TRBJ2-3, is DGGITQSPKYLFRKEGQNVTLSCEQNLNHDAMYWYRQDPGQGLRLIYYSQIVNDFQKGDIAEGYSVSREKKESFPLTVTSAQKNPTAFYLCASSIGPGGSQYFGPGTRLTVL.

The J gene is TRBJ1-4, the V gene TRBV5-5; the match to TRBD1 covers 9 bases. This CDR3 comprises 14 residues. Germline V gene sequence: CDR1 SGHKS, CDR2 YYEKEE (reference sequence). Losses at the gene ends were 3 bases for V and 7 bases for J; bases not matched to a gene: 4. CDR3 region: CASSWTGVGEKLFF. The CDR3, as DNA: TGTGCCAGCAGCTGGACAGGGGTGGGTGAAAAACTGTTTTTT.

This clone was detected only once. The rearrangement uses TRBV9 and TRBJ2-7, with a weak D call TRBD2 (5 bases). Germline CDR1 is SGDLS and CDR2 is YYNGEE. CDR3 length: 14 residues. The germline V and J ends were trimmed by 0 bases and 6 bases, with 13 bases remaining between them. In DNA form, the CDR3 reads TGTGCCAGCAGCGTAGAAGGGCTAGCCGGCGAGCAGTACTTC. Translation: CASSVEGLAGEQYF.

This sequence joins TRBV20-1 and TRBJ2-7; the match to TRBD2 covers 11 bases. The CDR3 loop spans 12 amino acids. J lost 6 bases, V lost 3 bases, and 1 base had no gene match. Germline loops: CDR1 DFQATT, CDR2 SNEGSKA (reference sequence). CDR3 loop: CSASSGRVEQYF. CDR3 nucleotide sequence: TGCAGTGCTAGTAGCGGGAGGGTCGAGCAGTACTTC.

DNA for the CDR3: TGTGCCAGCAGTTTAAGTCAGGGGGCAGGAGAGGGCTACACCTTC. Protein product: CASSLSQGAGEGYTF. The chain has TRBV27 and TRBJ1-2, with TRBD1 identical over 8 bases. The V segment lost 2 bases and the J segment 8 bases; nucleotides outside the gene matches: 10. Germline V gene data show CDR1 as MNHEY and CDR2 as SMNVEV (reference sequence). The CDR3 is made up of 15 amino acids.

J is TRBJ1-1 and V is TRBV6-4; the match to TRBD1 covers 12 bases. Trimming cost V 6 bases and J 5 bases; bases outside gene matches: 10. The CDR3 extends over 16 amino acids. CDR1 is MRHNA, CDR2 SNTAGT, per germline. The CDR3 DNA is TGTGCCAGCAGACCCGGGACAGGGGGCCGGGGGACTGAAGCTTTCTTT. This gives the protein CASRPGTGGRGTEAFF.